The text below deals with one T cell receptor (beta chain). Antigen unknown. One end of the junction fails to match germline, which may point to a read error. Findings and caveats of the study: Tumor Tregs overlapped most with tumor, then blood, naive CD4+ cells.

The CDR3 spans 15 residues. The germline gives CDR1 SEHNR, CDR2 FQNEAQ (reference sequence). Memory CD4+ T cells were sorted as CD4+CD45RO+CD25- cells. Semi-nested PCR with Nested Universal Primer A followed constant-region reverse priming of full-length variable regions. TCRdb analysed the 5' RACE reads with MiXCR anew, one entry per CDR3 protein. This sample has 30,000 or so distinct CDR3 sequences, with 24% found just once. The material sequenced was memory CD4+ T cells sorted from blood. Subset described: memory CD4+ T cells, CD4+CD45RO+CD25-. This chain joins TRBV7-9 and TRBJ2-5; weak D call: TRBD1 (7 bases). The TCR comes from a female donor with breast cancer. Written as DNA, the CDR3 is TGTGCCAGCAGCCGCAAGGACAGGACTATGGGGACCCGGTACTTC. Protein product: CASSRKDRTMGTRYF.